This T cell receptor beta chain was obtained from a study of blood T cells in healthy people across ages. Overall study context: Capture by template switching was about one barcoded beta molecule per two T cells. Findings and caveats of the study: With unsorted PBMCs, a conclusive comparison of naive versus antigen-experienced cells was not possible.

Trimming took 6 bases from V and 5 from J, leaving 3 bases between them. Per the germline V gene, CDR1 is SGHKS and CDR2 is YYEKEE (reference sequence). The CDR3 is 11 amino acids. As to this clonotype: Antigen: not known.

A J-beta primer mix and a sample-barcoded 5' primer were used in a second PCR of about 7 to 12 cycles. MiXCR, applied by TCRdb to the 5' RACE reads, yields one record per CDR3 protein. The sample shows around 2 million distinct CDR3 sequences, 35% to 50% of them seen only once. The V call is TRBV5-5, the J call TRBJ1-6; D unclear. This receptor was obtained from a human donor in good health. Specimen: blood. The CDR3 sequence: CASKNNSPLHF. The CDR3 coding sequence is TGTGCCAGCAAGAATAATTCACCCCTCCACTTT. The full variable domain, its missing parts supplied by reference TRBV5-5 and TRBJ1-6, is DAGVTQSPTHLIKTRGQQVTLRCSPISGHKSVSWYQQVLGQGPQFIFQYYEKEERGRGNFPDRFSARQFPNYSSELNVNALLLGDSALYLCASKNNSPLHFGNGTRLTVT.